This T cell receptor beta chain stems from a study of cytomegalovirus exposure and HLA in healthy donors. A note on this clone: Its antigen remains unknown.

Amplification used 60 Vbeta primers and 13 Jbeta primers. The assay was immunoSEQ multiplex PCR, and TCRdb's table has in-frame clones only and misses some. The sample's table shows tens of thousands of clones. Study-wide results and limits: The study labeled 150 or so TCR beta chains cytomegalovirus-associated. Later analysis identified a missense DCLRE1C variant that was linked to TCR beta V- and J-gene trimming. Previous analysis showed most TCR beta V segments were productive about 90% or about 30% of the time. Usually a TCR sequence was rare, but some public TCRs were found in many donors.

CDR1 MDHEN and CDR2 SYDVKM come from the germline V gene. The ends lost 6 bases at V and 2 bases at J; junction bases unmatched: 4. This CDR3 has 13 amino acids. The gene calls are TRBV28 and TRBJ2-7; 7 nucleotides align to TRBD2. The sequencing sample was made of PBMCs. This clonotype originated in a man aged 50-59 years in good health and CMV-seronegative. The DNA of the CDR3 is TGTGCCAGCAGAGGCGGGAGAACCTACGAGCAGTACTTC. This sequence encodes CASRGGRTYEQYF. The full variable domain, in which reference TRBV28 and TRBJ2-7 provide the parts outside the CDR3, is DVKVTQSSRYLVKRTGEKVFLECVQDMDHENMFWYRQDPGLGLRLIYFSYDVKMKEKGDIPEGYSVSREKKERFSLILESASTNQTSMYLCASRGGRTYEQYFGPGTRLTVT.